A selection of T cell receptor beta chains follows, all from one sample in a study of graft-versus-host responses after intestinal transplantation. Produced via immunoSEQ multiplex PCR; TCRdb's table is partial and in-frame only. Among tens of thousands of clones, approximately 94% were seen once, and the ten largest hold approximately 0.56%. This specimen was PBMCs, taken 156 days after intestinal transplant. All receptors come from a human patient who received an intestinal transplant, so some T cells may come from the graft donor. Both conserved end residues are part of each CDR3. The D gene is left open where the match is weak. The size of a clone is reported for some rows only, either as once, few or many, or as a class for expanded clones.

-	-	TRBV5-1	TRBJ2-7	CASSLAGGATDEQYF	TGCGCCAGCAGCTTGGCCGGGGGAGCTACCGACGAGCAGTACTTC
-	-	TRBV6-6	TRBJ1-2	CASSDQESPFYGYTF	TGTGCCAGCAGTGACCAGGAAAGCCCGTTCTATGGCTACACCTTC
TRBD1	-	TRBV27	TRBJ2-7	CASSSTDRAYEQYF	TGTGCCAGCAGTTCCACTGACAGGGCCTACGAGCAGTACTTC
-	-	TRBV29-1	TRBJ2-7	CSGGHLYEQYF	TGCAGCGGCGGACACCTCTACGAGCAGTACTTC
TRBD2	-	TRBV19	TRBJ2-7	CASGWGLAEIYEQYF	TGTGCCAGTGGGTGGGGACTAGCGGAAATCTACGAGCAGTACTTC
-	-	TRBV6-5	TRBJ2-1	CASSYIAGPNEQFF	TGTGCCAGCAGTTACATAGCAGGGCCCAATGAGCAGTTCTTC
-	once	TRBV5-4	TRBJ1-1	CASSLSGITEAFF	TGTGCCAGCAGCTTATCCGGGATCACTGAAGCTTTCTTT
-	-	TRBV28	TRBJ2-7	CASSFSVRDPSYEQYF	TGTGCCAGCAGTTTTTCGGTAAGGGACCCATCCTACGAGCAGTACTTC
-	-	TRBV7-2	TRBJ1-6	CASSFYGDTQYNSPLHF	TGTGCCAGCAGCTTTTATGGCGACACCCAGTATAATTCACCCCTCCACTTT
TRBD1	-	TRBV19	TRBJ2-1	CASSARTGAVPDEQFF	TGTGCCAGTAGTGCTCGGACAGGCGCCGTTCCCGATGAGCAGTTCTTC
-	few	TRBV29-1	TRBJ1-1	CSAPRPGGGTEAFF	TGCAGCGCTCCACGACCGGGGGGGGGCACTGAAGCTTTCTTT
TRBD2	-	TRBV27	TRBJ2-7	CASSPGLAYEQYF	TGTGCCAGCAGTCCCGGACTAGCCTACGAGCAGTACTTC
-	-	TRBV5-1	TRBJ2-7	CASSLNIQGALPYEQYF	TGCGCCAGCAGCTTAAACATACAGGGTGCCCTTCCCTACGAGCAGTACTTC
-	-	TRBV13	TRBJ1-2	CASRPPAEGGYTF	TGTGCCAGCAGGCCGCCGGCCGAGGGTGGCTACACCTTC
-	-	TRBV11-2	TRBJ1-4	CASSLAPFREKLFF	TGTGCCAGCAGCTTAGCCCCCTTTCGAGAAAAACTGTTTTTT
-	-	TRBV28	TRBJ1-6	CASTAYNSPLHF	TGTGCCAGCACCGCTTATAATTCACCCCTCCACTTT
-	-	TRBV27	TRBJ1-1	CASSTFAPGTEAFF	TGTGCCAGCAGCACGTTCGCCCCGGGCACTGAAGCTTTCTTT
TRBD2	-	TRBV10-1	TRBJ2-1	CASSEMVRGGYPYNEQFF	TGCGCCAGCAGTGAGATGGTGCGGGGGGGCTATCCCTACAATGAGCAGTTCTTC
-	-	TRBV6-5	TRBJ1-5	CASSPETVKRQPQHF	TGTGCCAGCAGCCCAGAGACAGTAAAGCGGCAGCCCCAGCATTTT
-	-	TRBV6-5	TRBJ2-2	CASSYGRQVAGELFF	TGTGCCAGCAGTTACGGCCGTCAAGTCGCCGGGGAGCTGTTTTTT
-	once	TRBV23-1	TRBJ1-5	CASSHYPTGHSNQPQHF	TGCGCCAGCAGTCATTACCCGACAGGCCATAGCAATCAGCCCCAGCATTTT
-	-	TRBV9	TRBJ2-7	CASSFTGEPYEQYF	TGTGCCAGCAGCTTCACGGGAGAACCCTACGAGCAGTACTTC
TRBD1	-	TRBV25-1	TRBJ2-2	CASRPRQGNTGELFF	TGTGCCAGCAGACCTAGACAGGGTAACACCGGGGAGCTGTTTTTT
-	-	TRBV4-3	TRBJ1-1	CASSQGPGEGLAFF	TGCGCCAGCAGCCAGGGGCCAGGGGAAGGGTTGGCTTTCTTT
-	-	TRBV30	TRBJ1-5	CAWSEGSNQPQHF	TGTGCCTGGTCTGAGGGTAGCAATCAGCCCCAGCATTTT
-	-	TRBV6-5	TRBJ2-7	CASSYGSYYEQYF	TGTGCCAGCAGTTACGGCAGTTACTACGAGCAGTACTTC
TRBD2	-	TRBV6-1	TRBJ2-2	CASSRLAGERGELFF	TGTGCCAGCAGTCGACTAGCGGGAGAGCGAGGGGAGCTGTTTTTT
TRBD1	-	TRBV6-1	TRBJ2-7	CASRDRDSPFYEQYF	TGTGCCAGCAGGGACCGGGACAGCCCCTTCTACGAGCAGTACTTC
-	-	TRBV7-9	TRBJ2-7	CASSLGGQPRYEQYF	TGTGCCAGCAGCTTAGGGGGACAACCCAGGTACGAGCAGTACTTC
-	-	TRBV19	TRBJ1-6	CASTYSGNSPLHF	TGTGCCAGTACTTACTCGGGAAATTCACCCCTCCACTTT
-	once	TRBV11-3	TRBJ1-1	CASSPLLDNTEAFF	TGTGCCAGCAGCCCCCTACTTGACAACACTGAAGCTTTCTTT
-	-	TRBV28	TRBJ2-5	CASSPGVFGETQYF	TGTGCCAGCAGTCCAGGGGTCTTCGGGGAGACCCAGTACTTC
-	-	TRBV6-5	TRBJ2-7	CASSYDRAYEQYF	TGTGCCAGCAGTTACGACAGAGCCTACGAGCAGTACTTC
-	few	TRBV6-1	TRBJ1-5	CASSEGGSNQPQHF	TGTGCCAGCAGTGAAGGGGGTAGCAATCAGCCCCAGCATTTT